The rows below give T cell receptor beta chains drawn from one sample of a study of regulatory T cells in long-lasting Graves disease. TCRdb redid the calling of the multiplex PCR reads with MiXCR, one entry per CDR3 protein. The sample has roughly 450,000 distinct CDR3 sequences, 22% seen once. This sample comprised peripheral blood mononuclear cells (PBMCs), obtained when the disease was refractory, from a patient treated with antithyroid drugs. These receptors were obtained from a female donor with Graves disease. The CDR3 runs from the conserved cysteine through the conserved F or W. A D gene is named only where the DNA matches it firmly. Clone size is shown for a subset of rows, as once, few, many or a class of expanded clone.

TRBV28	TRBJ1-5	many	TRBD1	TGTGCCAGCAGCCCTCTCGGGACAGGGATTTACCAGCCCCAGCATTTT	CASSPLGTGIYQPQHF
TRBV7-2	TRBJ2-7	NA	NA	TGCGCCAGCAGCCCCCCGGAGAAGGAATACGAGCAGTACTTC	CASSPPEKEYEQYF
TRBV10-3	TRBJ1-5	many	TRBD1	TGTGCCATCAGGCCAGGGGGCGGTCAGCCCCAGCATTTT	CAIRPGGGQPQHF
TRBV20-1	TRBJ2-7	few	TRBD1	TGCAGTGCTGCGGGACAGGGGGTATCCTACGAGCAGTACTTC	CSAAGQGVSYEQYF
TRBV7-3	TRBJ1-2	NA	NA	TGTGCCAGCAGCGGCGTACCGGGGGGGGGCTACACCTTC	CASSGVPGGGYTF
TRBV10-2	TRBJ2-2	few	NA	TGCGCCAGCAGTGAGTCCACGTCGACCGGGGAGCTGTTTTTT	CASSESTSTGELFF
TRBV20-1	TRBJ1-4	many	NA	TGCAGTGCTCCCGGACCGGAGAGGGAAAAACTGTTTTTT	CSAPGPEREKLFF
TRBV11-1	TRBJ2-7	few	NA	TGTGCCAGCAGCCGACCCCCCCAGGGGGGAGAATCCTACGAGCAGTACTTC	CASSRPPQGGESYEQYF
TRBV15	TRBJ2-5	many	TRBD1	TGTGCCACCAGCAGAGGGACAGGCCCTCGGTTGCCCCAGTACTTC	CATSRGTGPRLPQYF
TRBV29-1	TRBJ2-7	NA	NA	TGCAGCGCGATACGGGACACCTACGAGCAGTACTTC	CSAIRDTYEQYF
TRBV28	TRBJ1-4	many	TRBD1	TGTGCCAGCAGTCCCCTGGGACAGCGCGATGAAAAACTGTTTTTT	CASSPLGQRDEKLFF
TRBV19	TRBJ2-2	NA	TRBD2	TGTGCCAGTGCGGGGGGGCGGCCCAACACCGGGGAGCTGTTTTTT	CASAGGRPNTGELFF
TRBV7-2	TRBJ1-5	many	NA	TGTGCCAGCAGCTTAGACACCCATCAGCCCCAGCATTTT	CASSLDTHQPQHF
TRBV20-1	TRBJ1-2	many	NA	TGCAGTGCTAGCCGAGCTGGGGGCGGCTACACCTTC	CSASRAGGGYTF
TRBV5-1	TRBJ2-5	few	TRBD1	TGCGCCAGCAGTTCGAGACAGGGGAGTAACAAAGAGACCCAGTACTTC	CASSSRQGSNKETQYF
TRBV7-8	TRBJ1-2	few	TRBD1	TGTGCCAGCAGCGTCGGGACAGAGAATTACTACTTC	CASSVGTENYYF
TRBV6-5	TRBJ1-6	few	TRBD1	TGTGCCAGCAGTTGGGACAGTAATTTTTCACCCCTCCACTTT	CASSWDSNFSPLHF
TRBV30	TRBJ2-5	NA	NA	TGTGCCTGGAGTCAAGACGGTATCCAAGAGACCCAGTACTTC	CAWSQDGIQETQYF
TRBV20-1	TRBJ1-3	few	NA	TGCAGTGCTTTGCCCCTATCTGGAAACACCATATATTTT	CSALPLSGNTIYF
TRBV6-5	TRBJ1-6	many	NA	TGTGCCAGCAGTTTGTCTCCCCAGGTGTTCCTCCACTTT	CASSLSPQVFLHF
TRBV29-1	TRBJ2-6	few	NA	TGCAGCGTTGTCGGGCTCTCTGGGGCCAACGTCCTGACTTTC	CSVVGLSGANVLTF
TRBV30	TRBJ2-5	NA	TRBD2	TGTGCCTGGACCCCGGGACTAGCGGGACGGCGAGAGACCCAGTACTTC	CAWTPGLAGRRETQYF
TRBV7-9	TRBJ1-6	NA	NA	TGTGCCAGCAGCTCAACCGGGACAATAGATTCACCCCTCCACTTT	CASSSTGTIDSPLHF
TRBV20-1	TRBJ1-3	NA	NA	TGCAGTGCTATCCTGGGGGGCTCCACCATATATTTT	CSAILGGSTIYF